Below are 2 T cell receptor beta chains sequenced from a single sample in a study of blood T cells in healthy people across ages. The authors ran a second PCR of about 6 to 12 cycles using a sample-barcoded 5' primer and a J-beta primer mix. MiXCR, run by TCRdb on the 5' RACE reads, gives a single entry per CDR3 protein. The sample contains approximately 800,000 distinct CDR3 sequences, approximately 59% of which appear only once. The sequencing sample was made of blood. These receptor sequences come from a man in his thirties or forties in good health.

The chain carries TRBV4-2 and TRBJ2-1; 7 bases fit TRBD1. This CDR3 is 15 amino acids long. In germline, CDR1 is LGHNA, CDR2 YNFKEQ. The V and J ends lost 1 base and 6 bases, in that order; junction bases with no gene match: 6. CDR3 in DNA: TGTGCCAGCAGCCAAGCCGGGACAGAGGGCAATGAGCAGTTCTTC. Protein product: CASSQAGTEGNEQFF.

This chain joins TRBV6-5 and TRBJ2-5; D unclear. Trimming stripped 6 bases from V and 4 bases from J, with 18 bases between. The CDR3 is made up of 15 amino acids. Germline-derived CDR1 and CDR2 are MNHEY and SVGAGI. CDR3 sequence: CASSYPSNGRETQYF. The CDR3 bases are TGTGCCAGCAGCTATCCGTCGAACGGTCGAGAGACCCAGTACTTC.